This T cell receptor beta chain was observed in a study of T cell repertoires in cytomegalovirus infection. Study-level results: Carriers of CMV and the relevant HLA type were discriminated by public TCR beta frequency. HLA-C-restricted CMV clonotypes gave the most frequent clonotype in two of eight donors.

TCRdb fed the reads into MiXCR, producing one record per CDR3 protein. Of approximately 320,000 distinct CDR3 sequences in the sample, more than 8% were seen once. This CDR3 has 15 amino acids. Deletions cut 3 bases from V and 3 bases from J, with 12 bases between. The table lists this clonotype with many counts. Its antigen is unknown. The sequencing sample was made of PBMCs. The chain has TRBV12-3 or TRBV12-4 and TRBJ2-1; D is undetermined. The clonotype comes from a human donor in good health (CMV status not recorded). Some clones in this sample may be carry-over from other donors' samples. CDR3 amino acids: CASSFFRANYNEQFF. The DNA for the CDR3 is TGTGCCAGCAGTTTTTTCCGGGCCAACTACAATGAGCAGTTCTTC.